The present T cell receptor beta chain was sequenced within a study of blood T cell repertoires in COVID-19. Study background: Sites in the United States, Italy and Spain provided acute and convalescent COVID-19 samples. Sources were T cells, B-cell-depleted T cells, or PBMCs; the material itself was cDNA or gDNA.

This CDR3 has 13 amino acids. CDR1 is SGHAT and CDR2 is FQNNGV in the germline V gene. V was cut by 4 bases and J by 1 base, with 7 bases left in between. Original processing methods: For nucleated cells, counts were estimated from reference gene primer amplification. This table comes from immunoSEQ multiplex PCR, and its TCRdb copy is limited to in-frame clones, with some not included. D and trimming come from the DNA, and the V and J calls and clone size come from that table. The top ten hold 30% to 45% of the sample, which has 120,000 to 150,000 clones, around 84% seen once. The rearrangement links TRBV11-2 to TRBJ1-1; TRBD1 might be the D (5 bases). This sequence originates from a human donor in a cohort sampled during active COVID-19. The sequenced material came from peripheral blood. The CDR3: CASSSTENTEAFF. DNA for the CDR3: TGTGCCAGCAGCTCGACAGAGAACACTGAAGCTTTCTTT.